This T cell receptor beta chain was identified during a study of T-cell memory formation after mild COVID-19. TCRdb re-derived calls from the 5' RACE reads in MiXCR, one entry per CDR3 protein. The sample lists about 410,000 distinct CDR3 sequences, more than 20% occurring once. This receptor was obtained from an adult woman who had mild COVID-19 (a few samples of this study predate the infection). Cell type and time point are not known. Sequencing was performed on PBMCs or a T cell subset sorted from them (not recorded which).

For the CDR3, the DNA is TGTGCCAGCAGCTTAACGGGAGTAGGTTCCTACGAGCAGTACTTC. Protein: CASSLTGVGSYEQYF. The rearrangement joins TRBV11-2 to TRBJ2-7; possible D gene TRBD2, 6 bases. There are 15 residues in the CDR3. Trimming removed 2 bases from V and 1 base from J, with 12 bases in between. The V gene's germline CDR1 is SGHAT and CDR2 FQNNGV.